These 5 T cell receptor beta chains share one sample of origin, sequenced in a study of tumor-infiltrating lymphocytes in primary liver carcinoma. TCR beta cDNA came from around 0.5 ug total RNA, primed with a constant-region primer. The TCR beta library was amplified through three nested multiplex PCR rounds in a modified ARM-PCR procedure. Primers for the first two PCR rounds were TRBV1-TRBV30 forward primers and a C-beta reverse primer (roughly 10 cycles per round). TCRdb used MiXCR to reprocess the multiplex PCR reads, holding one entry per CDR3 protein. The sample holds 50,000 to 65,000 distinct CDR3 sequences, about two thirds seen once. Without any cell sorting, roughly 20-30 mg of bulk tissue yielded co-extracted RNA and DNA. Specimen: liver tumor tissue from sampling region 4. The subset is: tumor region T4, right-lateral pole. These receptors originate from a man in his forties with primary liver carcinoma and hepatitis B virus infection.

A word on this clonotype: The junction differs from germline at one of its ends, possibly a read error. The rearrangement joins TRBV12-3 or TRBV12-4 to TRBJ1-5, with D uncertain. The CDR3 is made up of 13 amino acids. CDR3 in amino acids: CTSSGPGFQPQHF. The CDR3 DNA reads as TGTACCAGCAGTGGGCCGGGGTTTCAGCCCCAGCATTTT.

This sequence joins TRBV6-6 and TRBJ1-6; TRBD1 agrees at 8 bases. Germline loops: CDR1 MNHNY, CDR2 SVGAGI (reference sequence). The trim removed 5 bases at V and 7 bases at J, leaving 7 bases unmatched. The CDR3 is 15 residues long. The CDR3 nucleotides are TGTGCCAGCAGTCTGAGGACAGGGAGGAATTCACCCCTCCACTTT. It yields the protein CASSLRTGRNSPLHF.

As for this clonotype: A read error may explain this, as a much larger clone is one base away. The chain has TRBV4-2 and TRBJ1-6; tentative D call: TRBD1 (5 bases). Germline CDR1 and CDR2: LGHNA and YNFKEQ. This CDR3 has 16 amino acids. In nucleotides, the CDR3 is TGTGTCAGCAGCCAAGAGGGGTCAGGAGGAGATTCACCCCTCCACTTT. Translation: CVSSQEGSGGDSPLHF.

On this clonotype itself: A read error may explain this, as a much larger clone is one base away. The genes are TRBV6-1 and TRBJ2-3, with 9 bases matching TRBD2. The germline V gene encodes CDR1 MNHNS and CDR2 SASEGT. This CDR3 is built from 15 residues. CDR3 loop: CVSTPREGWVNTQYF. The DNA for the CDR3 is TGTGTCAGCACTCCGCGGGAGGGATGGGTGAATACGCAGTATTTT.

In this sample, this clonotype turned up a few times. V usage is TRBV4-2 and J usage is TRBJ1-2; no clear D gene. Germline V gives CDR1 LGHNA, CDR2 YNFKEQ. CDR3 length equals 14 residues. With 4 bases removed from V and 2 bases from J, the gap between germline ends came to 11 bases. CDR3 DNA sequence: TGTGCCAGCAGCCCCTTAGAAGGGAACTATGGCTACACCTTC. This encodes CASSPLEGNYGYTF.